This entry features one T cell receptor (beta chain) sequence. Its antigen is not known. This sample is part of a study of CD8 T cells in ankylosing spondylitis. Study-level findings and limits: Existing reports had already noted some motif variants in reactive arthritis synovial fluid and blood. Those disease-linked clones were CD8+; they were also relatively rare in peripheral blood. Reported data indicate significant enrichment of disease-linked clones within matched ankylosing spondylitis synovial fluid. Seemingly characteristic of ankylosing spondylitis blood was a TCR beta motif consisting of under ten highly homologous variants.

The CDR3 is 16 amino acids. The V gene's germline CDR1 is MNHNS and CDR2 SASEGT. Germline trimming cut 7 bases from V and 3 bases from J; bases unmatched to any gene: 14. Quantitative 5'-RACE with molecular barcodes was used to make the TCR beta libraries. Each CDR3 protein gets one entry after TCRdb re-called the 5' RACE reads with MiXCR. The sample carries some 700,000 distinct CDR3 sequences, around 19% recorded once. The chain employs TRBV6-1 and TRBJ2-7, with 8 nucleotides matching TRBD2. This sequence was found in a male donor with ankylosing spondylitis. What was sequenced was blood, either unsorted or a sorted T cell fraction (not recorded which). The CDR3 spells CASIRTSGSILYEQYF. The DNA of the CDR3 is TGTGCCAGCATCCGCACTAGCGGATCGATTCTCTACGAGCAGTACTTC.